This T cell receptor (beta chain) came from a study of cytomegalovirus exposure and HLA in healthy donors. Study-wide results and limits: CMV antigen specificity was confirmed in vitro for a few CMV-associated chains. Among the most significant clusters, several appeared linked to common viral pathogens in a later analysis.

Notes on this clone: Its antigen is not known.

The V gene lost 0 bases and the J gene lost 8 bases, with 10 bases spanning the gap. The CDR3 extends over 13 amino acids. CDR1 and CDR2 (germline): MNHEY, SVGAGI. The PCR contained 60 Vbeta and 13 Jbeta primers. Produced via immunoSEQ multiplex PCR; TCRdb's table is partial and in-frame only. Of some 140,000 clones in the sample, 80% were seen once. This clonotype was sampled from a man aged 30 to 45 in good health and CMV-seropositive. The V and J genes are TRBV6-5 and TRBJ1-2; weak D call: TRBD1 (5 bases). The sequenced sample consisted of PBMCs. The CDR3 DNA reads as TGTGCCAGCAGTTACTCGACGGGGGGAGGCTACACCTTC. This gives the protein CASSYSTGGGYTF.